A single sample gave rise to the 8 T cell receptor beta chains below, sequenced in a study of post-analysis software for immune sequencing data. Incorporated into the TCR beta cDNA libraries were unique molecular identifiers, which served to reduce PCR and sequencing biases. TCRdb ran MiXCR on the PCR reads and lists one entry per CDR3 protein. The sample includes about 380,000 distinct CDR3 sequences, roughly 38% seen only once; the top ten take around an eighth. These receptors are not linked to any known antigen. General observations from the study: Patients used about five TRBV segments, including TRBV5-6, TRBV5-1 and TRBV20-1, more often than controls.

Input material: blood. These receptors all come from a girl aged 5 to 17 with multiple sclerosis.

This clonotype was observed a few times. V usage is TRBV12-3 or TRBV12-4 and J usage is TRBJ2-7; 7 bases agree with TRBD1. Trimming removed 8 bases from V and 3 bases from J; junction bases left unmatched: 7. This CDR3 region has 13 residues. The CDR3 sequence: CASGNRGGYEQYF. The DNA of the CDR3 is TGTGCCAGCGGGAACAGGGGTGGCTACGAGCAGTACTTC.

V usage is TRBV4-1 and J usage is TRBJ1-2; a weak D match, TRBD1 (5 bases). V lost 0 bases and J 7 bases, leaving 12 bases between the germline ends. Germline CDR1 reads MGHRA; CDR2 reads YSYEKL. The length of the CDR3 is 14 residues. The CDR3 coding sequence is TGCGCCAGCAGCCAAGACCGGGGGTTGGGTGGCTACACCTTC. This codes for CASSQDRGLGGYTF.

J is TRBJ2-3 and V is TRBV12-3 or TRBV12-4; D gene ambiguous. The CDR3 runs to 15 residues. V was shortened by 5 bases and J by 4 bases, with 16 bases between the two germline ends. The CDR3 here is CASSRLKGRPDTQYF. In DNA, the CDR3 is TGTGCCAGCAGTAGGTTAAAGGGCCGGCCAGATACGCAGTATTTT.

The rearrangement joins TRBV3-1 to TRBJ2-1, with 10 bases lining up with TRBD2. Germline loops: CDR1 LGHDT, CDR2 YNNKEL (reference sequence). After removal of 4 bases from V and 8 bases from J, the junction contained 11 bases not matched to a gene. CDR3 size: 16 residues. As DNA, the CDR3 is TGTGCCAGCAGCCCCCGGGTAGCGGGGGGAACGGATGAGCAGTTCTTC. It translates to CASSPRVAGGTDEQFF.

The table lists this clonotype with a few counts. The chain couples TRBV12-3 or TRBV12-4 to TRBJ1-5, with D uncertain. The ends were cut back, 7 bases at V and 5 bases at J, with 12 bases in the middle. The CDR3 is 13 residues long. This CDR3 reads CASTRNEDQPQHF. The CDR3, as DNA: TGTGCCAGCACCAGAAATGAGGATCAGCCCCAGCATTTT.

The V gene is TRBV20-1, the J gene TRBJ2-7, with no clear D. This CDR3 is 15 amino acids long. Trimming took off 0 bases at V and 0 bases at J, with 12 bases between the two ends. The V gene's germline CDR1 is DFQATT and CDR2 SNEGSKA (reference sequence). As DNA, the CDR3 is TGCAGTGCTAGAGATCTAGGCCGATACTCCTACGAGCAGTACTTC. Protein: CSARDLGRYSYEQYF.

The chain couples TRBV29-1 to TRBJ2-1; D not certain. Trimming removed 2 bases at V and 7 bases at J, with 12 bases between. The V gene's germline CDR1 is SQVTM and CDR2 ANQGSEA. The CDR3 spans 13 residues. As DNA, the CDR3 is TGCAGCGTTGAAAGGTCCTCAGGAAATGAGCAGTTCTTC. Translated: CSVERSSGNEQFF.

The J gene is TRBJ2-1, the V gene TRBV6-4, with a weak D call TRBD2 (6 bases). The CDR3 totals 15 residues. Per the germline V gene, CDR1 is MRHNA and CDR2 is SNTAGT. V gave up 5 bases and J gave up 8 bases, with 19 bases separating them. The CDR3 bases are TGTGCCAGCAGTTTGGGGCCGGATGGAGGGGATGAGCAGTTCTTC. This sequence encodes CASSLGPDGGDEQFF.